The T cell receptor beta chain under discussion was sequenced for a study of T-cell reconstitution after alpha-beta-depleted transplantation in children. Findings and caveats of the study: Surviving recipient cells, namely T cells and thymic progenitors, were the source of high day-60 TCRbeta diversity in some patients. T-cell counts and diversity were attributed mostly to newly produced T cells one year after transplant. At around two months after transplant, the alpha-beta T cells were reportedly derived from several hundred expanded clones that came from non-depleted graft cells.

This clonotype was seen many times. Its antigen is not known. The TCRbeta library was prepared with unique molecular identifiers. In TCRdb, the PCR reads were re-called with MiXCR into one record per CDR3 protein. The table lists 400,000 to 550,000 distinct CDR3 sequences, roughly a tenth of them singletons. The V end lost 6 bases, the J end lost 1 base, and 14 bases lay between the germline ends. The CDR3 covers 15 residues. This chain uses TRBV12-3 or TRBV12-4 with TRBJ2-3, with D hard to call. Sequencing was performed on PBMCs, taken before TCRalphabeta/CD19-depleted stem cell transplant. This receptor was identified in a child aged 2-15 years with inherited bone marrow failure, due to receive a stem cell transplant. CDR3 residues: CASRGDKEGTDTQYF. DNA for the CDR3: TGTGCCAGCAGGGGCGACAAAGAAGGCACAGATACGCAGTATTTT.